This T cell receptor (beta chain) originates from a study of identical twins. Study observations and caveats: With abundant cord blood beta clonotypes, insertions were fewer; memory repertoires showed no such pattern. Out-of-frame beta sequences exhibited a weaker degree of excess twin sharing.

With respect to this clonotype: Its specificity is unknown.

In TCRdb, the 5' RACE reads were re-called with MiXCR into one record per CDR3 protein. The sample consists of around 480,000 distinct CDR3 sequences, about 14% of them appearing once. This CDR3 contains 15 residues. Trimming left V 6 bases short and J 5 bases short, with 17 bases between. Looked up from germline, CDR1 is MNHNS and CDR2 is SASEGT. The same data also contributed to another study, on yellow fever vaccine responses in identical twins.

The sample consisted of CD4+ T cells sorted from blood. This chain joins TRBV6-1 and TRBJ2-1; either TRBD1 or TRBD2 may supply D (6 bases each). The source of this sequence is a woman aged 18-29 years in good health. CDR3 DNA sequence: TGTGCCAGCAGCGGAGGGGGTTACTGGGACAATGAGCAGTTCTTC. The encoded protein is CASSGGGYWDNEQFF.